The 3 T cell receptor beta chains presented below share a single source sample, sequenced in a study of blood T cell repertoires in COVID-19. The protocol was immunoSEQ multiplex PCR, while the TCRdb copy is restricted to in-frame clones and leaves out a portion. The table has tens of thousands of clones, 70% to 90% seen once; the top ten hold more than 1%. Input material: peripheral blood. All receptors derive from a man aged 35 to 55 with acute or convalescent COVID-19.

CDR3 in amino acids: CASVVDGGYPGELFF. The DNA of the CDR3 is TGTGCCAGCGTGGTCGACGGGGGGTATCCCGGGGAGCTGTTTTTT. This chain joins TRBV6-5 and TRBJ2-2; 7 bases line up with TRBD2. Germline V gene lookup returns CDR1 MNHEY and CDR2 SVGAGI. The CDR3 has 15 amino acids. After removal of 8 bases from V and 6 bases from J, the junction contained 12 bases not matched to a gene.

The J gene is TRBJ2-5, the V gene TRBV29-1; D is unclear. The CDR3 is 11 residues long. Germline V gene lookup returns CDR1 SQVTM and CDR2 ANQGSEA. Trimming took 6 bases from V and 4 from J, leaving 9 bases between them. The CDR3 DNA sequence: TGCAGCGTCGAATATTCAGAGACCCAGTACTTC. Translated, it gives CSVEYSETQYF. Supplemented by reference TRBV29-1 and TRBJ2-5, the full variable domain reads SAVISQKPSRDICQRGTSLTIQCQVDSQVTMMFWYRQQPGQSLTLIATANQGSEATYESGFVIDKFPISRPNLTFSTLTVSNMSPEDSSIYLCSVEYSETQYFGPGTRLLVL.

The rearrangement uses TRBV5-1 and TRBJ2-1; D possibly corresponds to TRBD1 (6 bases). The length of the CDR3 is 15 residues. Germline CDR1 reads SGHRS; CDR2 reads YFSETQ. V was cut by 3 bases and J by 4 bases, with 14 bases left in between. Here the CDR3 reads CASSYGQTTYNEQFF. The CDR3 DNA follows: TGCGCCAGCAGCTACGGACAGACTACATACAATGAGCAGTTCTTC.